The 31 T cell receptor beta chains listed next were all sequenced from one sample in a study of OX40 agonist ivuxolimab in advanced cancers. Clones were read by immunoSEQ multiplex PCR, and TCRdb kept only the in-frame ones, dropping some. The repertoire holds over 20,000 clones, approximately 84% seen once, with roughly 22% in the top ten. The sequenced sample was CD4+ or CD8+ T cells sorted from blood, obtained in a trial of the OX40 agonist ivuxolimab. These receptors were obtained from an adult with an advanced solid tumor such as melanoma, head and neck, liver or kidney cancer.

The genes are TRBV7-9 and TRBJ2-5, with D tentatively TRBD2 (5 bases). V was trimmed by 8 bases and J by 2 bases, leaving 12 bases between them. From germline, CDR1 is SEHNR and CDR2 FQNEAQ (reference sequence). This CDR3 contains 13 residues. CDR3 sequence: CASRTTGQETQYF. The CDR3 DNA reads TGTGCCAGCCGCACGACGGGGCAAGAGACCCAGTACTTC. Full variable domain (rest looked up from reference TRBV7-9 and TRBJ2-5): DTGVSQNPRHKITKRGQNVTFRCDPISEHNRLYWYRQTLGQGPEFLTYFQNEAQLEKSRLLSDRFSAERPKGSFSTLEIQRTEQGDSAMYLCASRTTGQETQYFGPGTRLLVL.

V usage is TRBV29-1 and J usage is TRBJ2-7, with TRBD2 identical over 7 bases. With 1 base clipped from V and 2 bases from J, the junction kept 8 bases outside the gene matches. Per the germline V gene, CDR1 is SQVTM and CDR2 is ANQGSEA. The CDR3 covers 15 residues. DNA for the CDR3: TGCAGCGTTGAAGGGGAGCGGGGATTCCCCTACGAGCAGTACTTC. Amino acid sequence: CSVEGERGFPYEQYF.

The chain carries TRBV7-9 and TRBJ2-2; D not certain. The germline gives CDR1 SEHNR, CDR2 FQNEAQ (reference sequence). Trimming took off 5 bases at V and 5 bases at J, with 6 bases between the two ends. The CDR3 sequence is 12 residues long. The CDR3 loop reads CASSPMTGELFF. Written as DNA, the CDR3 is TGTGCCAGCAGCCCCATGACCGGGGAGCTGTTTTTT. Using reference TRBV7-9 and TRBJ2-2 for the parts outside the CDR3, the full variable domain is DTGVSQNPRHKITKRGQNVTFRCDPISEHNRLYWYRQTLGQGPEFLTYFQNEAQLEKSRLLSDRFSAERPKGSFSTLEIQRTEQGDSAMYLCASSPMTGELFFGEGSRLTVL.

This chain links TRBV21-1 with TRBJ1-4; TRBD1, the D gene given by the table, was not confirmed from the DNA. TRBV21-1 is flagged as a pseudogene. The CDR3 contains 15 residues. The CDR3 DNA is TGTGCCAGCAGCCAAGTCGTAGGGGCTGGGGAAAAACTGTTTTTT. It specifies CASSQVVGAGEKLFF.

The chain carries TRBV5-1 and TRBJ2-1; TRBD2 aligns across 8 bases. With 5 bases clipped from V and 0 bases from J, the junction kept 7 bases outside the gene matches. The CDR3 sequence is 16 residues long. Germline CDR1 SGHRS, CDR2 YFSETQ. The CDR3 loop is CASRGLAGNSYNEQFF. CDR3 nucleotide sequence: TGCGCCAGCAGGGGATTAGCGGGAAACTCCTACAATGAGCAGTTCTTC.

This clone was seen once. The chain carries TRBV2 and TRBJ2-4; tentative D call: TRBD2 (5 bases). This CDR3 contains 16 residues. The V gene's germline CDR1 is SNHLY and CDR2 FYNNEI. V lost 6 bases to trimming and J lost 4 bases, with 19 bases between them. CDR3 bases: TGTGCCAGCAGAGAGGGCCCCGGTTGGTCTAAAAACATTCAGTACTTC. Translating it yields CASREGPGWSKNIQYF.

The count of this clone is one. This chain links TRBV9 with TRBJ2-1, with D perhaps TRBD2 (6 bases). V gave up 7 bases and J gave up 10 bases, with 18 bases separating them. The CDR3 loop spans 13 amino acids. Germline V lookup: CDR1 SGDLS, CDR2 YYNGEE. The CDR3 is CASAAGGLKEQFF. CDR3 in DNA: TGTGCCAGCGCAGCGGGCGGGCTCAAAGAGCAGTTCTTC.

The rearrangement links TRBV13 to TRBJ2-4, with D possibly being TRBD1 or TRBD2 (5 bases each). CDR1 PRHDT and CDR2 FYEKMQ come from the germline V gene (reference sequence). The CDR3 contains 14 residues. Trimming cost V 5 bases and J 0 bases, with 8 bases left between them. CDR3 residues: CASSPGTAKNIQYF. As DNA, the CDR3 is TGTGCCAGCAGCCCCGGGACAGCCAAAAACATTCAGTACTTC.

The CDR3 bases are TGTGCCAGCATGTCGCAGGGGCGTTTCAATGAGCAGTTCTTC. This codes for CASMSQGRFNEQFF. The chain couples TRBV27 to TRBJ2-1; possible D gene TRBD1, 6 bases. Trimming removed 7 bases at V and 6 bases at J, with 16 bases between. Germline V gene sequence: CDR1 MNHEY, CDR2 SMNVEV (reference sequence). This CDR3 is built from 14 residues.

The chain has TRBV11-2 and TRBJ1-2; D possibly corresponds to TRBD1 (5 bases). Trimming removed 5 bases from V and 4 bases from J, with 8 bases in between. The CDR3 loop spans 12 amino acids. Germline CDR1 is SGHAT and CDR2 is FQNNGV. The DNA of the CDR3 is TGTGCCAGCAGCCCCGACAGCTATGGCTACACCTTC. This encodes CASSPDSYGYTF. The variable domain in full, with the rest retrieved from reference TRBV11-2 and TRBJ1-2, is EAGVAQSPRYKIIEKRQSVAFWCNPISGHATLYWYQQILGQGPKLLIQFQNNGVVDDSQLPKDRFSAERLKGVDSTLKIQPAKLEDSAVYLCASSPDSYGYTFGSGTRLTVV.

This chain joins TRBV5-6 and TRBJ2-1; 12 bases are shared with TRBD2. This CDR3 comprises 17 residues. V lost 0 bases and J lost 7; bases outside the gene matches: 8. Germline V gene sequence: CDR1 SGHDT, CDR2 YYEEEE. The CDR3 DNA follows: TGTGCCAGCAGCTTGGGTCTTCCTAGCGGGGGGGATAATGAGCAGTTCTTC. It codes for CASSLGLPSGGDNEQFF.

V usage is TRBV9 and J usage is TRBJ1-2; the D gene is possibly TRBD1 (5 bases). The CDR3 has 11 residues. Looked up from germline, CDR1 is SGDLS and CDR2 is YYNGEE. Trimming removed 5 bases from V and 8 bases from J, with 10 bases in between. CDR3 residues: CASRDMEGYTF. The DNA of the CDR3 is TGTGCCAGCAGGGACATGGAAGGCTACACCTTC.

CDR3 nucleotides: TGCAGCGATTGGGACTTTCCTTTAGGTGAGCAGTTCTTC. The encoded protein is CSDWDFPLGEQFF. This chain connects TRBV29-1 to TRBJ2-1; tentative D call: TRBD2 (6 bases). V gave up 7 bases and J gave up 9 bases, with 19 bases separating them. CDR1 and CDR2 (germline): SQVTM, ANQGSEA. The CDR3 sequence is 13 residues long.

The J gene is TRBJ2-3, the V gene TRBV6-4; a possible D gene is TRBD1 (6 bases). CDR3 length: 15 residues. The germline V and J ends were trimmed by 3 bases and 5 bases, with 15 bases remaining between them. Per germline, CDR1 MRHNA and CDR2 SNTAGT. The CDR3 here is CASSEGQGIRDTQYF. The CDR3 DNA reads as TGTGCCAGCAGTGAAGGGCAGGGGATTCGAGATACGCAGTATTTT.

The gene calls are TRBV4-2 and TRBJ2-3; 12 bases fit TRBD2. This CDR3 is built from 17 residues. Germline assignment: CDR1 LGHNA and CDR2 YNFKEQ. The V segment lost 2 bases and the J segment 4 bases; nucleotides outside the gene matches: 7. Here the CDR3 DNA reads TGTGCCAGCAGCCAATCAGCGCTAGCGGGAGGGGCAGATACGCAGTATTTT. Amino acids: CASSQSALAGGADTQYF.

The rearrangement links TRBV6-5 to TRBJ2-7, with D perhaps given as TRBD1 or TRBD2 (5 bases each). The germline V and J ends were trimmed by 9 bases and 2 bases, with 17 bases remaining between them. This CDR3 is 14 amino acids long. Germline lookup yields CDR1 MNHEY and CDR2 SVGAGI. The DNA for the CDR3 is TGTGCCAGTTCCCCTGTAGGGACCACCTACGAGCAGTACTTC. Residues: CASSPVGTTYEQYF.

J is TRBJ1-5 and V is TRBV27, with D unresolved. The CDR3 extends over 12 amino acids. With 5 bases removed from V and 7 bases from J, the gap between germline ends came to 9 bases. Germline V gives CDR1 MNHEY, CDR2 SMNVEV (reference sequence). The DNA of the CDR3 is TGTGCCAGCAGTCTCCTCGGACAGCCCCAGCATTTT. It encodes CASSLLGQPQHF.

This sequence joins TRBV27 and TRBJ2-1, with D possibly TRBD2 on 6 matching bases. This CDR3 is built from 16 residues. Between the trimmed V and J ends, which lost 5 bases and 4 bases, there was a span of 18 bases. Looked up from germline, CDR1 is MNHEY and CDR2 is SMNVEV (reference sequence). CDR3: CASSEWVRLGYNEQFF. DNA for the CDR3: TGTGCCAGCAGTGAATGGGTCAGACTAGGTTACAATGAGCAGTTCTTC.

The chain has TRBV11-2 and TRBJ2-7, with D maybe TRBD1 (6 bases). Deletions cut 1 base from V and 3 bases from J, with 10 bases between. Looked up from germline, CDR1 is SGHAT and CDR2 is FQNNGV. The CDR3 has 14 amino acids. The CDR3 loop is CASSLGQGHYEQYF. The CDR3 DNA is TGTGCCAGCAGCTTAGGTCAGGGGCACTACGAGCAGTACTTC.

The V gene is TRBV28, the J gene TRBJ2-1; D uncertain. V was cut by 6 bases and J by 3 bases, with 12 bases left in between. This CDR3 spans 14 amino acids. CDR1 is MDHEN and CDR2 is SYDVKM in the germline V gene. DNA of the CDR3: TGTGCCAGCAGCCCCGGTTTAGGCTACAATGAGCAGTTCTTC. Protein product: CASSPGLGYNEQFF.

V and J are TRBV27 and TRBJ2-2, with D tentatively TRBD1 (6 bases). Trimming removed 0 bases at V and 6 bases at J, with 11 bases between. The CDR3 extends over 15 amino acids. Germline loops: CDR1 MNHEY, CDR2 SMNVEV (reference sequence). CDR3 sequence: CASSLSTGQPGELFF. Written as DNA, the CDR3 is TGTGCCAGCAGTTTATCGACCGGACAGCCCGGGGAGCTGTTTTTT.

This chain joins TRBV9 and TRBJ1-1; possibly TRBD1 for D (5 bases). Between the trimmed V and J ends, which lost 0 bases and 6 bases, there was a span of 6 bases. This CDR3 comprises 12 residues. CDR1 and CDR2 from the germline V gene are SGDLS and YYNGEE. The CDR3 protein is CASSVGGSEAFF. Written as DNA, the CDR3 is TGTGCCAGCAGCGTAGGGGGGTCTGAAGCTTTCTTT.

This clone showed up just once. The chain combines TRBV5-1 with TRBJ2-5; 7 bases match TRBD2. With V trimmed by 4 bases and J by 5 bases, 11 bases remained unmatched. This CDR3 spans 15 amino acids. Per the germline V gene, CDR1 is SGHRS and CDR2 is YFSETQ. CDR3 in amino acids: CASSLPSGIMETQYF. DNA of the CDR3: TGCGCCAGCAGCCTCCCGAGCGGGATCATGGAGACCCAGTACTTC.

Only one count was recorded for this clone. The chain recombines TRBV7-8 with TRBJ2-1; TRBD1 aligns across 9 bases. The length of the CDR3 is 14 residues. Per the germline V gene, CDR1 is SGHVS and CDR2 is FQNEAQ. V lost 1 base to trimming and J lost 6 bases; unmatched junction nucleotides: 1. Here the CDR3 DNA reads TGTGCCAGCAGCTTAGGGACAGGGGTCAATGAGCAGTTCTTC. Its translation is CASSLGTGVNEQFF.

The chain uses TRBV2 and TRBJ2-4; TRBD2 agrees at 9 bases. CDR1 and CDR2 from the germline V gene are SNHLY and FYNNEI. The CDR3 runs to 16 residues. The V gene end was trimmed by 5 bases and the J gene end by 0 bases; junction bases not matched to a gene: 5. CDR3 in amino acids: CASSISGGEAKNIQYF. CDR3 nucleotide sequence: TGTGCCAGCAGTATTAGCGGGGGCGAAGCCAAAAACATTCAGTACTTC.

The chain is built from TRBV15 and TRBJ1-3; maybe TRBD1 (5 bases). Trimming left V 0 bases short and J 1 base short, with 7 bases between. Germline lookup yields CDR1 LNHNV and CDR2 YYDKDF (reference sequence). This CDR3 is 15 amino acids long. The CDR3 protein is CATSRDGGSGNTIYF. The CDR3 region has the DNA TGTGCCACCAGCAGAGATGGGGGTTCTGGAAACACCATATATTTT.

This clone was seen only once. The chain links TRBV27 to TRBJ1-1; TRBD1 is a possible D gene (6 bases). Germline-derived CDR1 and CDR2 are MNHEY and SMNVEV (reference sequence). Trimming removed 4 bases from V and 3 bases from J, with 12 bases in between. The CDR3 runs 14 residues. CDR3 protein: CASSSWTEDTEAFF. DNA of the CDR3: TGTGCCAGCAGTTCGTGGACAGAGGACACTGAAGCTTTCTTT.

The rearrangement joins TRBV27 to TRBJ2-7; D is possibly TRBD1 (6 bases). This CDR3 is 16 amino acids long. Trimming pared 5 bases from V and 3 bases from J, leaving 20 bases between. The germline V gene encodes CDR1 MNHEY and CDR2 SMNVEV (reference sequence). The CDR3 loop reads CASSLIWRQEDYEQYF. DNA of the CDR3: TGTGCCAGCAGTCTGATTTGGAGACAGGAAGACTACGAGCAGTACTTC.

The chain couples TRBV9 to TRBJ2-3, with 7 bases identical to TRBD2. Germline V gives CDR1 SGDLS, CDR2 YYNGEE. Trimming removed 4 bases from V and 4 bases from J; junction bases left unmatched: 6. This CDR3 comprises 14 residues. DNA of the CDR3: TGTGCCAGCAGCAGGGAGGGTCGCTCAGATACGCAGTATTTT. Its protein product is CASSREGRSDTQYF.

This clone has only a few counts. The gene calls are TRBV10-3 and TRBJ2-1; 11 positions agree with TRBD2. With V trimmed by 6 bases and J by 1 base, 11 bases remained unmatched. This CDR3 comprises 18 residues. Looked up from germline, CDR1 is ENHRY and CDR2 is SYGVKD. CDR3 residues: CAIRGPSGGMGSYNEQFF. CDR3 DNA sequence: TGTGCCATCAGGGGACCTAGCGGGGGGATGGGATCCTACAATGAGCAGTTCTTC.

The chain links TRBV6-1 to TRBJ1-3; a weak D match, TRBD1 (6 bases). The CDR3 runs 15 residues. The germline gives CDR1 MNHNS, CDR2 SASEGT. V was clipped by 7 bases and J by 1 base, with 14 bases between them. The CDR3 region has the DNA TGTGCCAGCACCACAGGGTTCTTTTCTGGAAACACCATATATTTT. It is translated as CASTTGFFSGNTIYF.